The 29 T cell receptor beta chains below come from one sample, sequenced in a study of T-cell reconstitution after alpha-beta-depleted transplantation in children. Preparation of the TCRbeta library used unique molecular identifiers. Each CDR3 protein gets one entry after TCRdb re-called the PCR reads with MiXCR. The table shows 250,000 or so distinct CDR3 sequences, with less than 9% occurring only once. This sample comprised PBMCs, mostly from graft donor cells, obtained 180 days after TCRalphabeta/CD19-depleted stem cell transplant. The receptors come from a male patient aged 10 to 17 who had a stem cell transplant for acute lymphoblastic leukemia, so the T cells may come from the graft donor.

Ten or more counts support this clonotype. The chain links TRBV4-3 to TRBJ1-6; 7 bases are a match to TRBD1. Germline V lookup: CDR1 LGHNA, CDR2 YSLEER. The V gene end was trimmed by 0 bases and the J gene end by 2 bases; junction bases not matched to a gene: 13. The CDR3 has 20 residues. The CDR3 loop is CASSQDRGTVRLTYNSPLHF. For the CDR3, the DNA is TGCGCCAGCAGCCAAGATAGGGGGACAGTGAGACTTACCTATAATTCACCCCTCCACTTT.

This clonotype has ten or more counts. This chain joins TRBV5-1 and TRBJ1-4; tentatively, D is TRBD1 (5 bases). Germline CDR1 reads SGHRS; CDR2 reads YFSETQ. The CDR3 has 15 residues. V dropped 1 base and J dropped 4 bases, with 11 bases sitting between them. CDR3 protein: CASSLQDSLNEKLFF. The DNA of the CDR3 is TGCGCCAGCAGCTTGCAAGACAGCCTTAATGAAAAACTGTTTTTT.

Ten or more counts support this clonotype. CDR3 protein: CASSQEMSLTRTYEQYF. The DNA of the CDR3 is TGCGCCAGCAGCCAAGAAATGTCCTTGACGCGGACCTACGAGCAGTACTTC. J is TRBJ2-7 and V is TRBV4-3; D remains unclear. The CDR3 is 17 residues long. Germline V gene data show CDR1 as LGHNA and CDR2 as YSLEER. Trimming cost V 0 bases and J 2 bases, with 17 bases left between them.

This clonotype was detected a few times. The CDR3 loop reads CASSRTGVSTDTQYF. The CDR3 nucleotides are TGTGCCAGCTCACGAACAGGCGTCAGCACAGATACGCAGTATTTT. The chain has TRBV18 and TRBJ2-3; weak D call: TRBD1 (5 bases). V lost 4 bases to trimming and J lost 0 bases, with 11 bases between them. Germline V CDR1 and CDR2: KGHSH, LQKENI. This CDR3 region has 15 residues.

This chain uses TRBV20-1 with TRBJ2-1; no reliable D call. V lost 3 bases and J 5 bases, leaving 2 bases between the germline ends. This CDR3 region has 10 residues. Germline CDR1 and CDR2: DFQATT and SNEGSKA (reference sequence). The chain's CDR3 is CSARDNEQFF. CDR3 in DNA: TGCAGTGCTAGGGACAATGAGCAGTTCTTC.

This clonotype was counted at least ten times. The chain recombines TRBV29-1 with TRBJ2-1; TRBD1 matches at 9 bases. The germline gives CDR1 SQVTM, CDR2 ANQGSEA. This CDR3 contains 14 residues. V lost 6 bases, J lost 7 bases, and 10 bases stayed unmatched. Here the CDR3 reads CSVQDRGAGNEQFF. The CDR3 DNA reads as TGCAGCGTACAAGACAGGGGGGCGGGTAATGAGCAGTTCTTC.

This clonotype was counted at least ten times. The V call is TRBV12-3 or TRBV12-4, the J call TRBJ1-2; 10 nucleotides agree with TRBD1. With V trimmed by 4 bases and J by 4 bases, 6 bases remained unmatched. The CDR3 runs 15 residues. CDR3 DNA sequence: TGTGCCAGCAGTTCACCGGGACAGGGGATCTATGGCTACACCTTC. Its translation is CASSSPGQGIYGYTF.

This clonotype was detected many times. V is TRBV9 and J is TRBJ1-6; no definite D call. This CDR3 is 14 amino acids long. V was trimmed by 0 bases and J by 7 bases, leaving 8 bases between them. Germline V lookup: CDR1 SGDLS, CDR2 YYNGEE. The CDR3 loop is CASSVGSGNSPLHF. CDR3 DNA sequence: TGTGCCAGCAGCGTAGGAAGTGGGAATTCACCCCTCCACTTT.

The V gene is TRBV27, the J gene TRBJ2-5; 7 bases are shared with TRBD2. The CDR3 consists of 14 residues. The germline CDR1 and CDR2 sequences are MNHEY and SMNVEV (reference sequence). The ends lost 5 bases at V and 4 bases at J; junction bases unmatched: 7. CDR3 amino acids: CASSDGPGGETQYF. CDR3 DNA: TGTGCCAGCAGTGACGGACCGGGAGGAGAGACCCAGTACTTC.

On this clonotype itself: It may be a read error: a sequence one base away is much more abundant. The CDR3 DNA is TGTGCCAGCAGTCGGAGGGGGGGTGGCAATCAGCAGTTCTTC. Its protein is CASSRRGGGNQQFF. This rearrangement joins TRBV9 to TRBJ2-1, with D tentatively TRBD2 (7 bases). Germline V gene sequence: CDR1 SGDLS, CDR2 YYNGEE. This CDR3 is built from 14 residues.

The table lists this clonotype with many counts. This chain uses TRBV4-2 with TRBJ2-6; D possibly corresponds to TRBD2 (6 bases). Trimming removed 0 bases from V and 4 bases from J, with 19 bases in between. The CDR3 sequence is 19 residues long. The germline gives CDR1 LGHNA, CDR2 YNFKEQ. This chain's CDR3 is CASSQDMGWRVGGANVLTF. CDR3 nucleotides: TGTGCCAGCAGCCAAGATATGGGTTGGAGGGTGGGGGGGGCCAACGTCCTGACTTTC.

This clonotype occurred many times. The V and J genes are TRBV19 and TRBJ1-1; D is ambiguous. The germline gives CDR1 LNHDA, CDR2 SQIVND (reference sequence). Trimming left V 7 bases short and J 5 bases short, with 11 bases between. CDR3 length: 12 residues. As DNA, the CDR3 is TGTGCCAGTAACCAGAGGGAGACTGAAGCTTTCTTT. Translating gives CASNQRETEAFF.

Many counts were recorded for this clonotype. The rearrangement links TRBV18 to TRBJ2-1; 9 bases map to TRBD1. The J segment lost 1 base and the V segment lost 3 bases, leaving 4 bases of the junction unmatched. Germline CDR1 and CDR2: KGHSH and LQKENI. The CDR3 runs to 16 residues. In nucleotides, the CDR3 is TGTGCCAGCTCACCTACGGGGACAGGGTCCTACAATGAGCAGTTCTTC. Protein product: CASSPTGTGSYNEQFF.

This clonotype was recorded at least ten times. This chain connects TRBV6-5 to TRBJ1-4; 7 positions match TRBD1. The germline CDR1 and CDR2 sequences are MNHEY and SVGAGI. The length of the CDR3 is 15 residues. V dropped 5 bases and J dropped 10; count of bases not matched to a gene: 13. The CDR3 spells CASSPDRDRPGKLFF. In DNA, the CDR3 is TGTGCCAGCAGTCCCGACAGGGATCGGCCCGGAAAACTGTTTTTT.

Ten or more counts support this clonotype. The chain employs TRBV7-9 and TRBJ2-1, with unresolved D. There are 13 residues in the CDR3. Germline V gene lookup returns CDR1 SEHNR and CDR2 FQNEAQ (reference sequence). Trimming took off 6 bases at V and 5 bases at J, with 11 bases between the two ends. This chain's CDR3 is CASRSGWDNEQFF. CDR3 nucleotides: TGTGCCAGCAGATCCGGGTGGGACAATGAGCAGTTCTTC.

This clonotype was seen ten or more times. The CDR3 bases are TGTGCCAGCAGCTTAGGCAAACCAATTAGCACAGATACGCAGTATTTT. It yields the protein CASSLGKPISTDTQYF. The V gene is TRBV13, the J gene TRBJ2-3; D is unresolved. This CDR3 spans 16 amino acids. Germline CDR1 and CDR2: PRHDT and FYEKMQ (reference sequence). The V end lost 0 bases, the J end lost 0 bases, and 10 bases lay between the germline ends. The full variable domain, with the rest looked up from reference TRBV13 and TRBJ2-3, is AAGVIQSPRHLIKEKRETATLKCYPIPRHDTVYWYQQGPGQDPQFLISFYEKMQSDKGSIPDRFSAQQFSDYHSELNMSSLELGDSALYFCASSLGKPISTDTQYFGPGTRLTVL.

This clonotype came up many times. The chain uses TRBV10-3 and TRBJ2-7; either TRBD1 or TRBD2 may fit D (5 bases each). The CDR3 is made up of 13 amino acids. With 10 bases removed from V and 6 bases from J, the gap between germline ends came to 19 bases. Germline CDR1 reads ENHRY; CDR2 reads SYGVKD. The CDR3 reads CATGTGYLGEQYF. In DNA, the CDR3 is TGTGCCACAGGGACGGGGTATCTTGGCGAGCAGTACTTC.

This clonotype has ten or more counts. V usage is TRBV12-3 or TRBV12-4 and J usage is TRBJ2-7, with D tentatively TRBD2 (6 bases). The CDR3 runs to 14 residues. The ends were cut back, 4 bases at V and 0 bases at J, with 10 bases in the middle. The DNA of the CDR3 is TGTGCCAGCAGTTCACGGGAGCGCTCCTACGAGCAGTACTTC. It encodes CASSSRERSYEQYF.

This clonotype was seen at least ten times. The V call is TRBV5-1, the J call TRBJ2-7; D unresolved. V was trimmed by 1 base and J by 3 bases, leaving 11 bases between them. Germline values: CDR1 SGHRS, CDR2 YFSETQ. This CDR3 is 14 amino acids long. CDR3 nucleotide sequence: TGCGCCAGCAGCTTGAAGACGGAACGCTACGAGCAGTACTTC. As protein: CASSLKTERYEQYF.

In its sample, this clonotype was seen many times. The rearrangement uses TRBV7-6 and TRBJ1-2; a possible D gene is TRBD1 (6 bases). The CDR3 is 17 amino acids. Germline assignment: CDR1 SGHVS and CDR2 FNYEAQ. V was trimmed by 0 bases and J by 1 base, leaving 15 bases between them. CDR3 nucleotides: TGTGCCAGCAGCTTAGCCCCCTGGCAGGGGCTTAACTATGGCTACACCTTC. Translation gives CASSLAPWQGLNYGYTF.

This clonotype was counted many times. V gene TRBV6-2 or TRBV6-3 combines with J gene TRBJ2-5; D ambiguous. The germline V and J ends were trimmed by 0 bases and 1 base, with 6 bases remaining between them. Looked up from germline, CDR1 is MNHEY and CDR2 is SVGEGT. This CDR3 contains 14 residues. The CDR3 here is CASSYSRIQETQYF. In nucleotides, the CDR3 is TGTGCCAGCAGTTACTCCCGGATCCAAGAGACCCAGTACTTC.

This clonotype was seen many times. The V gene is TRBV9, the J gene TRBJ2-7; 7 nucleotides align to TRBD1. The CDR3 runs 14 residues. Germline V gene data show CDR1 as SGDLS and CDR2 as YYNGEE. V gave up 1 base and J gave up 2 bases; unmatched junction bases: 3. For the CDR3, the DNA is TGTGCCAGCAGCGTACAGGGGGTCGCCTACGAGCAGTACTTC. Its protein is CASSVQGVAYEQYF.

As concerns this clonotype: A much larger clonotype is one base distant, so this may be a read error. V is TRBV7-2 and J is TRBJ2-1, with D possibly being TRBD1 or TRBD2 (5 bases each). Germline assignment: CDR1 SGHTA and CDR2 FQGNSA. The V and J ends lost 0 bases and 6 bases respectively, with 21 bases between them. The CDR3 totals 18 residues. CDR3 loop: CASSLARRGREGGNEQFF. In nucleotides, the CDR3 is TGTGCCAGCAGCTTAGCGAGAAGGGGAAGGGAAGGAGGCAATGAGCAGTTCTTC.

This clonotype was detected ten times or more. The V call is TRBV28, the J call TRBJ2-1, with TRBD2 identical over 7 bases. The junction had 7 bases not matched to a gene; V was cut back by 1 base and J by 7 bases. This CDR3 has 15 amino acids. The germline V gene has CDR1 MDHEN and CDR2 SYDVKM. CDR3 amino acids: CASSLFRGRLNEQFF. CDR3 sequence (DNA): TGTGCCAGCAGTTTATTTCGCGGGAGATTGAATGAGCAGTTCTTC.

This clonotype was observed many times. The chain uses TRBV5-1 and TRBJ1-1; D is uncertain. Germline loops: CDR1 SGHRS, CDR2 YFSETQ. V dropped 5 bases and J dropped 2 bases, with 10 bases sitting between them. This CDR3 spans 13 amino acids. CDR3 DNA: TGCGCCAGCAGGACGGGCCCTAACACTGAAGCTTTCTTT. Protein: CASRTGPNTEAFF.

Worth noting for this clonotype: This may stem from a read error, because a much larger clone lies one nucleotide away. The rearrangement joins TRBV6-2 or TRBV6-3 to TRBJ2-7; D remains ambiguous. CDR1 and CDR2 from the germline V gene are MNHEY and SVGEGT. The CDR3 spans 17 residues. Here the CDR3 reads CASSYSLLLWDPYDQYF. The CDR3 DNA reads TGTGCCAGCAGTTACTCGCTCCTACTATGGGATCCTTACGACCAGTACTTC.

This clonotype was counted ten times or more. The V gene is TRBV27, the J gene TRBJ2-1; TRBD2 matches 11 bases. Germline V gene data show CDR1 as MNHEY and CDR2 as SMNVEV (reference sequence). The CDR3 is 15 amino acids. V lost 4 bases, J lost 3 bases, and 2 bases stayed unmatched. The CDR3 protein is CASSSLAGDYNEQFF. CDR3 bases: TGTGCCAGCAGTTCACTAGCGGGGGACTACAATGAGCAGTTCTTC.

This clonotype was recorded at least ten times. The chain carries TRBV7-2 and TRBJ1-1, with D perhaps TRBD1 (6 bases). From germline, CDR1 is SGHTA and CDR2 FQGNSA. Trimming shortened V by 4 bases and J by 1 base, and 10 bases separated the two germline ends. CDR3 length: 14 amino acids. CDR3 loop: CASSSPGANTEAFF. CDR3 DNA sequence: TGTGCCAGCAGCTCCCCGGGGGCGAACACTGAAGCTTTCTTT.

The sample holds many counts of this clonotype. V gene TRBV10-3 combines with J gene TRBJ1-1; D call uncertain. Germline lookup yields CDR1 ENHRY and CDR2 SYGVKD. Trimming shortened V by 0 bases and J by 6 bases, and 20 bases separated the two germline ends. The CDR3 contains 17 residues. In DNA, the CDR3 is TGTGCCATCAGTGAGTCGTTAAGGGTCGGTTTTCGGGCTGAAGCTTTCTTT. Protein: CAISESLRVGFRAEAFF.